The 3 T cell receptor beta chains presented below share a single source sample, sequenced in a study of CD8+CD57+ T cells in acquired aplastic anemia. The use of genomic DNA as template underpinned the TCR beta VDJ and CDR3 profiling. A single record per CDR3 protein comes from TCRdb applying MiXCR to the reads. The repertoire holds under 350,000 distinct CDR3 sequences, with roughly half as singletons. The sequencing input was sorted CD4+, CD8+, or CD8+CD57+ T cells (not recorded which) from PBMCs. Source of these receptors: a human donor with severe aplastic anemia or a healthy control (not recorded which).

Many counts were recorded for this clonotype. The V call is TRBV6-5, the J call TRBJ2-1; D is unresolved. V was clipped by 2 bases and J by 5 bases, with 1 base between them. Germline lookup yields CDR1 MNHEY and CDR2 SVGAGI. This CDR3 spans 11 amino acids. CDR3 nucleotides: TGTGCCAGCAGTTACCACAATGAGCAGTTCTTC. It specifies CASSYHNEQFF.

This clonotype was picked up many times. The rearrangement links TRBV9 to TRBJ2-7; 10 bases map to TRBD1. Germline loops: CDR1 SGDLS, CDR2 YYNGEE. After removal of 4 bases from V and 4 bases from J, the junction contained 5 bases not matched to a gene. The CDR3 is made up of 14 amino acids. Here the CDR3 DNA reads TGTGCCAGCAGCCCCGCGGACAGGGGGTACGAGCAGTACTTC. Translated, it gives CASSPADRGYEQYF.

The chain couples TRBV7-9 to TRBJ1-1, with D hard to call. This CDR3 comprises 12 residues. Looked up from germline, CDR1 is SEHNR and CDR2 is FQNEAQ (reference sequence). Deletions cut 3 bases from V and 3 bases from J, with 5 bases between. The CDR3 is CASSFDDTEAFF. DNA for the CDR3: TGTGCCAGCAGCTTCGACGACACTGAAGCTTTCTTT.